The 10 T cell receptor beta chains below were found in one sample sequenced in a study of cytomegalovirus exposure and HLA in healthy donors. Amplification used 60 Vbeta primers and 13 Jbeta primers. Sequencing was performed with immunoSEQ multiplex PCR; in TCRdb, only in-frame clones are kept and a portion is missing. The table has roughly 100,000 clones, 75% to 85% seen once; the top ten hold 5% to 6.5%. The sample taken for sequencing was PBMCs. All receptors derive from a man younger than 30 in good health and CMV-seronegative.

The rearrangement uses TRBV7-3 and TRBJ1-2; 8 bases are shared with TRBD1. In germline, CDR1 is SGHTA, CDR2 FQGTGA. The CDR3 has 17 residues. Trimming took 1 base from V and 3 from J; bases not matched to a gene: 10. The CDR3 DNA reads TGTGCCAGCAGCTTAAAAGGGTACAGGGGGAACGACTATGGCTACACCTTC. Protein sequence: CASSLKGYRGNDYGYTF.

V and J are TRBV5-1 and TRBJ1-1; 8 positions agree with TRBD1. V dropped 3 bases and J dropped 1; count of bases not matched to a gene: 8. Germline V gives CDR1 SGHRS, CDR2 YFSETQ. This CDR3 contains 16 residues. For the CDR3, the DNA is TGCGCCAGCAGCTCTTCAACAGGGGGTTGGAACACTGAAGCTTTCTTT. This sequence encodes CASSSSTGGWNTEAFF.

V and J are TRBV27 and TRBJ2-1, with TRBD2 matching 9 bases. Unmatched junction bases numbered 7, after V lost 1 base and J lost 6 bases. CDR1 and CDR2 (germline): MNHEY, SMNVEV (reference sequence). This CDR3 is built from 16 residues. The CDR3 bases are TGTGCCAGCAGTTTATTTAGGGCGGGAGGGCGCAATGAGCAGTTCTTC. As protein: CASSLFRAGGRNEQFF.

This chain links TRBV4-3 with TRBJ2-3, with 11 bases fitting TRBD1. The CDR3 runs 17 residues. Germline V gene lookup returns CDR1 LGHNA and CDR2 YSLEER. With V trimmed by 0 bases and J by 5 bases, 7 bases remained unmatched. The DNA of the CDR3 is TGCGCCAGCAGCCAAGAGAGGACAGGGGGCTTTGGAGATACGCAGTATTTT. Its protein is CASSQERTGGFGDTQYF.

This rearrangement joins TRBV5-4 to TRBJ2-5, with D perhaps TRBD2 (6 bases). The ends were cut back, 4 bases at V and 2 bases at J, with 18 bases in the middle. CDR1 is SGHNT, CDR2 YYREEE, per germline (reference sequence). This CDR3 is 16 amino acids long. CDR3 protein: CASSGGDAGRQETQYF. The DNA for the CDR3 is TGTGCCAGCAGCGGGGGAGACGCTGGGAGGCAAGAGACCCAGTACTTC.

This chain links TRBV27 with TRBJ2-1, with D uncertain. Trimming removed 3 bases at V and 7 bases at J, with 7 bases between. The length of the CDR3 is 12 residues. Germline V gene lookup returns CDR1 MNHEY and CDR2 SMNVEV (reference sequence). DNA of the CDR3: TGTGCCAGCAGTTTTAGAGGTAATGAGCAGTTCTTC. Its translation is CASSFRGNEQFF.

This sequence joins TRBV9 and TRBJ2-3; 13 bases are a match to TRBD2. V lost 3 bases and J lost 6; bases outside the gene matches: 4. Germline V gene lookup returns CDR1 SGDLS and CDR2 YYNGEE. This CDR3 is built from 15 residues. The CDR3 loop is CASSDGLAGVDTQYF. Written as DNA, the CDR3 is TGTGCCAGCAGCGACGGACTAGCGGGAGTGGATACGCAGTATTTT.

V gene TRBV29-1 combines with J gene TRBJ1-2; a weak D match, TRBD1 (5 bases). Germline V gene lookup returns CDR1 SQVTM and CDR2 ANQGSEA. The CDR3 sequence is 14 residues long. The V gene lost 3 bases and the J gene lost 2 bases, with 13 bases spanning the gap. CDR3 loop: CSVESRAPNYGYTF. CDR3 nucleotides: TGCAGCGTTGAGTCCAGGGCCCCCAACTATGGCTACACCTTC.

CDR3 amino acids: CASSQEMRTGGTAEQYF. In DNA, the CDR3 is TGCGCCAGCAGCCAAGAAATGAGAACGGGAGGTACGGCCGAGCAGTACTTC. The chain joins TRBV4-1 to TRBJ2-7, with 7 bases matching TRBD2. The CDR3 has 17 amino acids. J lost 6 bases, V lost 0 bases, and 14 bases had no gene match. CDR1 and CDR2 from the germline V gene are MGHRA and YSYEKL.

V gene TRBV4-2 combines with J gene TRBJ2-5; the match to TRBD2 covers 9 bases. The J call may be mistaken, given a closer DNA end match to TRBJ2-7. Germline CDR1 LGHNA, CDR2 YNFKEQ. This CDR3 comprises 18 residues. In nucleotides, the CDR3 is TGTGCCAGCAGCCAATATGTCCGGGGGGCGGGAGGGCACTACGAGCAGTACTTC. Amino acids: CASSQYVRGAGGHYEQYF.